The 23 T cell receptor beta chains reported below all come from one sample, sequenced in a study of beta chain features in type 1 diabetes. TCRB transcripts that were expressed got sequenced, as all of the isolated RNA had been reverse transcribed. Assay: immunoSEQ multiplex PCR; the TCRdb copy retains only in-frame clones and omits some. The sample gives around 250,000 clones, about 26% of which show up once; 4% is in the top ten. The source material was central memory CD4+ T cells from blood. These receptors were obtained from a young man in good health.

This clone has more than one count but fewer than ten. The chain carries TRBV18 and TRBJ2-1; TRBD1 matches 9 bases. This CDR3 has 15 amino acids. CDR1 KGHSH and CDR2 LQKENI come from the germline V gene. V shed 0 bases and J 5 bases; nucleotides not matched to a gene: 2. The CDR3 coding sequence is TGTGCCAGCTCACCACCGACAGGGGGTCACAATGAGCAGTTCTTC. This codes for CASSPPTGGHNEQFF.

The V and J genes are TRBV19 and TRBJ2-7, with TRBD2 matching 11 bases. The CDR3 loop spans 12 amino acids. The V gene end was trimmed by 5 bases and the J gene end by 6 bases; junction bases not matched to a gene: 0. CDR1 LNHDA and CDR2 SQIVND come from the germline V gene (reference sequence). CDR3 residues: CASSGLAGEQYF. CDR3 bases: TGTGCCAGTAGTGGACTAGCGGGCGAGCAGTACTTC.

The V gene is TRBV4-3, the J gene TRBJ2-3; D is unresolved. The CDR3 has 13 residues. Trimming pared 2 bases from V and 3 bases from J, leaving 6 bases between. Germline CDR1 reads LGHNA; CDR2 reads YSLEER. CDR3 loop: CASSQKLTDTQYF. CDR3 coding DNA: TGCGCCAGCAGCCAAAAGTTAACAGATACGCAGTATTTT.

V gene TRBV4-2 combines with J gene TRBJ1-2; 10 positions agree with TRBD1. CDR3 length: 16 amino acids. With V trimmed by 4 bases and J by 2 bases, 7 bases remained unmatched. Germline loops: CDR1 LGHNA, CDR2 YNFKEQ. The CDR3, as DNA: TGTGCCAGCAGCCCCGGGACAGGGGCGATCAACTATGGCTACACCTTC. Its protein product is CASSPGTGAINYGYTF.

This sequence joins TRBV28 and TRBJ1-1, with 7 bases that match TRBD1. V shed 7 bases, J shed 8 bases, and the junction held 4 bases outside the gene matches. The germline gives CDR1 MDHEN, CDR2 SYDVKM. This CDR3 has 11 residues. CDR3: CASTSDREAFF. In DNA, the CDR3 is TGTGCCAGCACCTCGGACAGGGAAGCTTTCTTT.

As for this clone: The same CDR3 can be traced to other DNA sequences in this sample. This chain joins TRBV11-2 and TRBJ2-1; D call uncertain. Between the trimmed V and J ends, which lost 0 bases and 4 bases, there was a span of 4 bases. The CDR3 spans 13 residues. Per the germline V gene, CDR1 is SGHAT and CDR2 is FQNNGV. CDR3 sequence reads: CASSLESYNEQFF. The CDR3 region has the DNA TGTGCCAGCAGCTTAGAGAGTTACAATGAGCAGTTCTTC.

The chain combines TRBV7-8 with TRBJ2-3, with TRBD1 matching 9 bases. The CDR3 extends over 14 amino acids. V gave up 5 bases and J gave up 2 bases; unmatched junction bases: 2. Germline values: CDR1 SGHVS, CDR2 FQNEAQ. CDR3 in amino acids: CASSRDRVTDTQYF. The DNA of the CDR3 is TGTGCCAGCAGCCGGGACAGGGTCACAGATACGCAGTATTTT.

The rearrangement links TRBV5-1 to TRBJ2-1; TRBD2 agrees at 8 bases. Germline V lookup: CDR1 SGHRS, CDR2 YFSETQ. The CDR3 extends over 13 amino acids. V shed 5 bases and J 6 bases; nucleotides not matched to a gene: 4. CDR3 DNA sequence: TGCGCCAGCAGGGAACTAGCGGTCAATGAGCAGTTCTTC. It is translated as CASRELAVNEQFF.

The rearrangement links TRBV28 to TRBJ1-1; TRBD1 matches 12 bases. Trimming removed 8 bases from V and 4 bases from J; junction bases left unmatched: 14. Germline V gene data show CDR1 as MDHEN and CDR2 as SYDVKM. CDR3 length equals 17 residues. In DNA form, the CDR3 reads TGTGCCAGCCCCCCTACCGGGACAGGGGGCGAATTCACTGAAGCTTTCTTT. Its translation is CASPPTGTGGEFTEAFF.

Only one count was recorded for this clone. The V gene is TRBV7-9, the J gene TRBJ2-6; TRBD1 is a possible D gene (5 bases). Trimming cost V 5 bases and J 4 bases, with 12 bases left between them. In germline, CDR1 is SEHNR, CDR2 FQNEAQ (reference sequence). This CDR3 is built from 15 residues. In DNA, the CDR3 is TGTGCCAGCAGCAAAACCAGGGTAGGGGCCAACGTCCTGACTTTC. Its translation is CASSKTRVGANVLTF.

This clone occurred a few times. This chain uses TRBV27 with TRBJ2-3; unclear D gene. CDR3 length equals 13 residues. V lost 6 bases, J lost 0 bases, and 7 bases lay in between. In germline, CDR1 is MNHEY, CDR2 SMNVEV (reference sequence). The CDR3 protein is CASSSISTDTQYF. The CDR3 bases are TGTGCCAGCAGCTCGATTAGCACAGATACGCAGTATTTT.

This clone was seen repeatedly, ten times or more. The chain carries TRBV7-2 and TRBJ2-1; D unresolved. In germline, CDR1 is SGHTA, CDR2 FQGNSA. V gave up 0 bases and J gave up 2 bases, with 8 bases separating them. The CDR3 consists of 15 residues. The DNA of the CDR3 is TGTGCCAGCAGCTTAGCGGGCGTACCCTACAATGAGCAGTTCTTC. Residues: CASSLAGVPYNEQFF.

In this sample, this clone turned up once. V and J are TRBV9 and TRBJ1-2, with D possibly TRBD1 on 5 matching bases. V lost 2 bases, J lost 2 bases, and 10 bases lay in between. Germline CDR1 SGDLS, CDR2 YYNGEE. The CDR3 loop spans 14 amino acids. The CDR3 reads CASSVGQGNYGYTF. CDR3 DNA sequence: TGTGCCAGCAGCGTTGGGCAGGGAAACTATGGCTACACCTTC.

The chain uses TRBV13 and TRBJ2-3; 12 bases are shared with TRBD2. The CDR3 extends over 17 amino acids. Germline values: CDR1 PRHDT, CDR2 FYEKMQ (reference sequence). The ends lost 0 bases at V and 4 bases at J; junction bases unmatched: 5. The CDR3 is CASSLGTSGSGPDTQYF. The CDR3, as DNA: TGTGCCAGCAGCTTAGGGACTAGCGGGAGTGGCCCAGATACGCAGTATTTT.

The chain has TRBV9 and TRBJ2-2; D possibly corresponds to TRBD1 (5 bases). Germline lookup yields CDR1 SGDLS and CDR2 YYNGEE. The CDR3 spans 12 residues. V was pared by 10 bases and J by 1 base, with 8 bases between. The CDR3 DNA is TGTGCCGGGGCAGGGAACACCGGGGAGCTGTTTTTT. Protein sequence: CAGAGNTGELFF.

DNA of the CDR3: TGTGCCAGCAGTCCCGGCGGAGCGGTAGCCAAAAACATTCAGTACTTC. Translated, it gives CASSPGGAVAKNIQYF. This sequence joins TRBV28 and TRBJ2-4; possible D gene TRBD2, 5 bases. Trimming stripped 5 bases from V and 0 bases from J, with 14 bases between. CDR1 is MDHEN and CDR2 is SYDVKM in the germline V gene. This CDR3 contains 16 residues.

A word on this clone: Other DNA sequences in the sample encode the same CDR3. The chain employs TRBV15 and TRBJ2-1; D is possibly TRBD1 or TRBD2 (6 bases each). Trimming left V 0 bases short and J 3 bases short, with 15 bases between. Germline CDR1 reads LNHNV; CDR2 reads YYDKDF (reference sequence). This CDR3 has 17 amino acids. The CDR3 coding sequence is TGTGCCACCAGCAGAGATCCCCCGGGGGCCTACTACAATGAGCAGTTCTTC. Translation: CATSRDPPGAYYNEQFF.

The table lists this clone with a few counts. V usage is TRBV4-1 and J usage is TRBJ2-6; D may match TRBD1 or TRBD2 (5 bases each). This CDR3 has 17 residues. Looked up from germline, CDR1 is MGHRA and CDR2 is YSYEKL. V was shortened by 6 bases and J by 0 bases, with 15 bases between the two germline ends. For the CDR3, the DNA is TGCGCCAGCAGTCCCGGGGCAGGCCTCTCTGGGGCCAACGTCCTGACTTTC. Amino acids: CASSPGAGLSGANVLTF.

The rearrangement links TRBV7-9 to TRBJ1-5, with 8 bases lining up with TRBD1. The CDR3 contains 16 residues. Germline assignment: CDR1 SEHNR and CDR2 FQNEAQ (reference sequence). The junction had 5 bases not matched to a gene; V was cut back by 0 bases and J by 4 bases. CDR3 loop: CASSLAQGATNQPQHF. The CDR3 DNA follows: TGTGCCAGCAGCTTAGCCCAGGGGGCGACGAATCAGCCCCAGCATTTT.

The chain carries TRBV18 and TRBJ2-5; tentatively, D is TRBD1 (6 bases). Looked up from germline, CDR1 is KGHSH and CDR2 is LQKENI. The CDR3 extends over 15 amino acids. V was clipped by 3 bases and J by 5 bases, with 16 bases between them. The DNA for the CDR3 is TGTGCCAGCTCACCCTACGCGACAGGCTTGGAGACCCAGTACTTC. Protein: CASSPYATGLETQYF.

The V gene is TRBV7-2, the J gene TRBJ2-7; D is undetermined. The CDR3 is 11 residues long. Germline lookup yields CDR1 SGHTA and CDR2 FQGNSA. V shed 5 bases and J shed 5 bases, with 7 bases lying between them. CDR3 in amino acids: CASSPKDEQYF. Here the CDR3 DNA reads TGTGCCAGCAGCCCCAAGGACGAGCAGTACTTC.

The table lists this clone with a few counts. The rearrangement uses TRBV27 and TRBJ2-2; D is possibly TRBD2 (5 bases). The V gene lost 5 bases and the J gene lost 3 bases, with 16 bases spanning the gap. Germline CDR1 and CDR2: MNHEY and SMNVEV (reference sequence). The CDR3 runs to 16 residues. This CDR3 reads CASSATSAGDTGELFF. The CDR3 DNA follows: TGTGCCAGCAGTGCCACTTCAGCCGGGGACACCGGGGAGCTGTTTTTT.

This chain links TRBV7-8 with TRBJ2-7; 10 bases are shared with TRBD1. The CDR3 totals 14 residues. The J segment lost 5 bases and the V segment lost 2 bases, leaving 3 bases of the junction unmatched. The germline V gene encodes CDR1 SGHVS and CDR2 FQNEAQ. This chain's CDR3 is CASSLRQGAHEQYF. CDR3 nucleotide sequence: TGTGCCAGCAGCTTACGACAGGGGGCCCACGAGCAGTACTTC. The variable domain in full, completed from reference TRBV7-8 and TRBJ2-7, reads GAGVSQSPRYKVAKRGQDVALRCDPISGHVSLFWYQQALGQGPEFLTYFQNEAQLDKSGLPSDRFFAERPEGSVSTLKIQRTQQEDSAVYLCASSLRQGAHEQYFGPGTRLTVT.